A selection of T cell receptor beta chains follows, all from one sample in a study of PD-1 blockade in classical Hodgkin lymphoma. Repertoires were generated with immunoSEQ multiplex PCR, while TCRdb's copy carries only in-frame clones and drops some. This repertoire shows about 17,000 clones, over 60% found once; its top ten account for 7.8%. The material sequenced was peripheral blood mononuclear cells (PBMCs), taken before the fourth cycle of nivolumab. The receptors come from a human donor with classical Hodgkin lymphoma. Both conserved end residues are part of each CDR3. A D gene is named only where the DNA matches it firmly. Size values are once, few and many counts, or a class for expanded clones, and some rows have none.

j_call: TRBJ2-1
clone_size: NA
d_call: TRBD2
v_call: TRBV5-1
cdr3_nt: TGCGCCAGCAGCTATGCGGGAGGGGGTTACAATGAGCAGTTCTTC
cdr3_aa: CASSYAGGGYNEQFF

j_call: TRBJ2-1
clone_size: medium-sized
d_call: NA
v_call: TRBV28
cdr3_nt: TGTGCCAGCAGTTCACAGGGAATCCACTTCTTC
cdr3_aa: CASSSQGIHFF

j_call: TRBJ2-5
clone_size: few
d_call: NA
v_call: TRBV6-5
cdr3_nt: TGTGCCAGCAGTTACGGGGGTTCAGAGACCCAGTACTTC
cdr3_aa: CASSYGGSETQYF

j_call: TRBJ1-5
clone_size: NA
d_call: NA
v_call: TRBV2
cdr3_nt: TGTGCCAGCAGTGATCGGGGGTCGTGGAATCAGCCCCAGCATTTT
cdr3_aa: CASSDRGSWNQPQHF

j_call: TRBJ2-7
clone_size: NA
d_call: NA
v_call: TRBV28
cdr3_nt: TGTGCCAGCAGCAAAACGCTGTCAGTATCCTACGAGCAGTACTTC
cdr3_aa: CASSKTLSVSYEQYF

j_call: TRBJ1-1
clone_size: few
d_call: TRBD1
v_call: TRBV19
cdr3_nt: TGTGCCAGTAGGGGGGACAGACTGAACACTGAAGCTTTCTTT
cdr3_aa: CASRGDRLNTEAFF

j_call: TRBJ2-7
clone_size: NA
d_call: NA
v_call: TRBV11-2
cdr3_nt: TGTGCCAGCAGCCTAGCTTTTGGTTCCTACGAGCAGTACTTC
cdr3_aa: CASSLAFGSYEQYF

j_call: TRBJ1-2
clone_size: medium-sized
d_call: TRBD1
v_call: TRBV6-1
cdr3_nt: TGTGCCAGCAGTGCAGATGGACAGGCCCCACTACCGGGATACACCTTC
cdr3_aa: CASSADGQAPLPGYTF

j_call: TRBJ2-5
clone_size: few
d_call: TRBD2
v_call: TRBV15
cdr3_nt: TGTGCCACCAGCAGATGGGGCGGGGGGGACCAAGAGACCCAGTACTTC
cdr3_aa: CATSRWGGGDQETQYF

j_call: TRBJ2-2
clone_size: NA
d_call: NA
v_call: TRBV7-9
cdr3_nt: TGTGCCAGCAGCTTTTCGAAGGGGGAGCTGTTTTTT
cdr3_aa: CASSFSKGELFF